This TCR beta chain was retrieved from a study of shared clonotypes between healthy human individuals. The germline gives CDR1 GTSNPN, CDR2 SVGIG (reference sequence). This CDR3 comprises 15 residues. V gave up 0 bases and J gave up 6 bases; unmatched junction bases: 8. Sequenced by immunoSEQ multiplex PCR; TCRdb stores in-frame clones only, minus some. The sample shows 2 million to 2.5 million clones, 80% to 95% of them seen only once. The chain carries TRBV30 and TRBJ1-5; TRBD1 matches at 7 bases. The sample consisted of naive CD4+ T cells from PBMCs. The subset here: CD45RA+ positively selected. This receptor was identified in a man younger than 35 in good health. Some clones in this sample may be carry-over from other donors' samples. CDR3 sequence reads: CAWSVRGQHTQPQHF. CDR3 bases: TGTGCCTGGAGTGTACGGGGACAGCACACTCAGCCCCAGCATTTT.